This T cell receptor beta chain came from a study of blood T cell repertoires in COVID-19. The wider study: The analysed material was cDNA or gDNA that came from T cells, B-cell-depleted T cells, or PBMCs.

As handled by the study authors: Quantification of nucleated cells was approximated via reference gene primer amplification. The repertoire was sequenced with immunoSEQ multiplex PCR; TCRdb's copy has only in-frame clones and lacks some. V and J calls and clone size are copied from that table; D and trimming were computed from the DNA. The top ten hold about 6.6% of the sample, which has around 220,000 clones, 65% to 85% seen once. There are 15 residues in the CDR3. The V gene end was trimmed by 4 bases and the J gene end by 5 bases; junction bases not matched to a gene: 9. Germline lookup yields CDR1 SGHRS and CDR2 YFSETQ.

This rearrangement joins TRBV5-1 to TRBJ1-1; 9 bases are shared with TRBD1. The TCR comes from a woman aged 40 to 50 who had recovered from COVID-19. Specimen: PBMCs or T cells enriched from blood (not recorded which). The CDR3 DNA follows: TGCGCCAGCAGCCTCACCAAGACAGGGGGGACTGAAGCTTTCTTT. Protein sequence: CASSLTKTGGTEAFF. The full variable domain, completed using reference TRBV5-1 and TRBJ1-1, is KAGVTQTPRYLIKTRGQQVTLSCSPISGHRSVSWYQQTPGQGLQFLFEYFSETQRNKGNFPGRFSGRQFSNSRSEMNVSTLELGDSALYLCASSLTKTGGTEAFFGQGTRLTVV.